This passage covers 32 T cell receptor beta chains from one sample sequenced in a study of cytomegalovirus exposure and HLA in healthy donors. Researchers ran the PCR with 60 Vbeta and 13 Jbeta primers. The assay was immunoSEQ multiplex PCR, and TCRdb's table has in-frame clones only and misses some. The profile shows around 130,000 clones, approximately 80% of them singletons. Specimen: PBMCs. The receptors were sampled from a woman younger than 30 in good health and CMV-seronegative.

The table lists this clone with a count of one. The V gene is TRBV9, the J gene TRBJ2-1, with 7 bases aligning to TRBD2. This CDR3 contains 15 residues. The trim removed 0 bases at V and 3 bases at J, leaving 3 bases unmatched. Germline V CDR1 and CDR2: SGDLS, YYNGEE. The CDR3 bases are TGTGCCAGCAGCGTAGGGGGGGGGAACTACAATGAGCAGTTCTTC. It translates to CASSVGGGNYNEQFF.

V usage is TRBV11-2 and J usage is TRBJ2-7, with TRBD1 matching 11 bases. This CDR3 region has 15 residues. After removal of 4 bases from V and 2 bases from J, the junction contained 4 bases not matched to a gene. The V gene's germline CDR1 is SGHAT and CDR2 FQNNGV. This CDR3 reads CASSSSDRGPYEQYF. CDR3 in DNA: TGTGCCAGCAGCTCATCGGACAGGGGGCCCTACGAGCAGTACTTC.

This chain links TRBV5-1 with TRBJ1-4, with D possibly matching TRBD1 (6 bases). The V end lost 4 bases, the J end lost 4 bases, and 14 bases lay between the germline ends. The CDR3 contains 15 residues. Germline CDR1 reads SGHRS; CDR2 reads YFSETQ. CDR3: CASSGRGNNNEKLFF. CDR3 nucleotide sequence: TGCGCCAGCAGCGGCAGGGGAAATAATAATGAAAAACTGTTTTTT.

The CDR3 bases are TGTGCCAGCAGGCCGGGACAGGGGTTTGACGAGCAGTACTTC. This gives the protein CASRPGQGFDEQYF. The V call is TRBV27, the J call TRBJ2-7; 10 bases align to TRBD1. Unmatched junction bases numbered 7, after V lost 6 bases and J lost 5 bases. This CDR3 comprises 14 residues. Looked up from germline, CDR1 is MNHEY and CDR2 is SMNVEV (reference sequence).

The chain uses TRBV6-5 and TRBJ1-6; 10 nucleotides line up with TRBD1. From germline, CDR1 is MNHEY and CDR2 SVGAGI. V gave up 5 bases and J gave up 11 bases; unmatched junction bases: 9. There are 15 residues in the CDR3. The CDR3 here is CASSPRDRGTAPLHF. The CDR3, as DNA: TGTGCCAGCAGTCCCCGGGACAGGGGAACGGCACCCCTCCACTTT.

The J gene is TRBJ1-2, the V gene TRBV10-1, with TRBD1 matching over 9 bases. Germline CDR1 reads WNHNN; CDR2 reads SYGVQD (reference sequence). Trimming took 3 bases from V and 5 from J; bases not matched to a gene: 10. The CDR3 runs to 16 residues. The CDR3 sequence is CASSDSSTGGKYGYTF. CDR3 DNA: TGCGCCAGCAGTGATTCTTCGACAGGGGGGAAATATGGCTACACCTTC.

This clone showed up just once. The chain combines TRBV6-5 with TRBJ1-4; the D gene is possibly TRBD1 (5 bases). Trimming pared 2 bases from V and 3 bases from J, leaving 7 bases between. CDR3 length equals 14 residues. Germline CDR1 is MNHEY and CDR2 is SVGAGI. The CDR3: CASSYGGANEKLFF. Here the CDR3 DNA reads TGTGCCAGCAGTTACGGGGGGGCTAATGAAAAACTGTTTTTT.

The chain recombines TRBV19 with TRBJ1-2, with a weak D call TRBD1 (6 bases). Trimming removed 4 bases at V and 2 bases at J, with 14 bases between. Germline loops: CDR1 LNHDA, CDR2 SQIVND (reference sequence). The CDR3 extends over 15 amino acids. The CDR3 nucleotides are TGTGCCAGTAGTAGGACAGAACCGGGGAACTATGGCTACACCTTC. Translation: CASSRTEPGNYGYTF.

CDR3 in amino acids: CASSAGVQGRAFF. The CDR3 nucleotides are TGTGCCAGCAGCGCAGGGGTTCAGGGACGGGCTTTCTTT. The chain uses TRBV16 and TRBJ1-1; D is perhaps TRBD1 (6 bases). Germline CDR1 is KGHSY and CDR2 is FQNENV. CDR3 length: 13 residues. V was clipped by 5 bases and J by 11 bases, with 18 bases between them.

V gene TRBV5-1 combines with J gene TRBJ1-4; no reliable D call. In germline, CDR1 is SGHRS, CDR2 YFSETQ. This CDR3 has 14 residues. V lost 0 bases and J 4 bases, leaving 7 bases between the germline ends. The CDR3 here is CASSLESVNEKLFF. DNA for the CDR3: TGCGCCAGCAGCTTGGAGTCAGTTAATGAAAAACTGTTTTTT. Full variable domain (remainder filled in from reference TRBV5-1 and TRBJ1-4): KAGVTQTPRYLIKTRGQQVTLSCSPISGHRSVSWYQQTPGQGLQFLFEYFSETQRNKGNFPGRFSGRQFSNSRSEMNVSTLELGDSALYLCASSLESVNEKLFFGSGTQLSVL.

The CDR3 protein is CASSPFGTGLAGNTIYF. The CDR3 DNA is TGTGCCAGCTCACCTTTCGGGACAGGGCTGGCTGGAAACACCATATATTTT. This chain links TRBV18 with TRBJ1-3; 9 bases align to TRBD1. V lost 3 bases to trimming and J lost 2 bases; unmatched junction nucleotides: 8. The CDR3 spans 17 residues. In germline, CDR1 is KGHSH, CDR2 LQKENI.

This clone occurred once. The V gene is TRBV27, the J gene TRBJ2-1, with TRBD1 matching over 9 bases. Germline CDR1 reads MNHEY; CDR2 reads SMNVEV (reference sequence). The V and J ends lost 5 bases and 4 bases, in that order; junction bases with no gene match: 6. The CDR3 consists of 15 residues. The CDR3 here is CASSPGTGKYNEQFF. Written as DNA, the CDR3 is TGTGCCAGCAGTCCGGGGACAGGGAAGTACAATGAGCAGTTCTTC.

The chain carries TRBV7-2 and TRBJ1-2; D perhaps matches TRBD1 (5 bases). Germline V CDR1 and CDR2: SGHTA, FQGNSA. Trimming took 5 bases from V and 8 from J, leaving 18 bases between them. The CDR3 runs to 14 residues. The CDR3 sequence is CASSPYQGNFGYTF. CDR3 in DNA: TGTGCCAGCAGCCCTTATCAGGGTAATTTCGGCTACACCTTC.

The sample holds one count of this clone. A junction end diverges from the germline sequence, so it may reflect a read error. The chain combines TRBV7-9 with TRBJ2-6; 9 bases match TRBD2. Per germline, CDR1 SEHNR and CDR2 FQNEAQ (reference sequence). The CDR3 runs to 18 residues. CDR3 nucleotides: TGTGCCAGCAGCTCCCCCGGGCGGGAGGGCACTGGGGCCAACGGCCTGACTTTC. This sequence encodes CASSSPGREGTGANGLTF.

The rearrangement joins TRBV12-5 to TRBJ2-3; D is unresolved. The CDR3 is made up of 13 amino acids. Germline lookup yields CDR1 LGHNT and CDR2 FRNRAP. V was trimmed by 7 bases and J by 6 bases, leaving 14 bases between them. The CDR3 spells CASAPLTFDTQYF. Here the CDR3 DNA reads TGTGCTAGTGCCCCTCTCACTTTTGATACGCAGTATTTT.

This clone was counted once. This chain links TRBV6-5 with TRBJ1-6; TRBD1 might be the D (6 bases). V gave up 5 bases and J gave up 3 bases, with 8 bases separating them. The CDR3 is 14 residues long. The germline V gene has CDR1 MNHEY and CDR2 SVGAGI. The CDR3 region has the DNA TGTGCCAGCAGTGGACAGAACTATAATTCACCCCTCCACTTT. Amino acid sequence: CASSGQNYNSPLHF.

V and J are TRBV11-2 and TRBJ1-1; the D gene is possibly TRBD1 (5 bases). The CDR3 consists of 14 residues. From germline, CDR1 is SGHAT and CDR2 FQNNGV. Between the trimmed V and J ends, which lost 4 bases and 5 bases, there was a span of 14 bases. The CDR3 DNA follows: TGTGCCAGCAGCTCGGGGGGGTCGTGGACTGAAGCTTTCTTT. Translation: CASSSGGSWTEAFF.

This chain connects TRBV19 to TRBJ2-1; weak D call: TRBD2 (7 bases). V lost 7 bases and J lost 1, with 14 bases in between. CDR1 is LNHDA and CDR2 is SQIVND in the germline V gene (reference sequence). The CDR3 covers 15 residues. CDR3 nucleotides: TGTGCCAGTAACCCTGAGGGGGGGTCCTACAATGAGCAGTTCTTC. Its translation is CASNPEGGSYNEQFF.

This clone showed up just once. This chain connects TRBV2 to TRBJ1-1; 10 nucleotides match TRBD1. J lost 6 bases, V lost 7 bases, and 17 bases had no gene match. CDR1 SNHLY and CDR2 FYNNEI come from the germline V gene. CDR3 size: 17 residues. The CDR3 DNA sequence: TGTGCCAGCAACAACCGGGACAGGGGAGGAGGCTGGCCTGAAGCTTTCTTT. Its protein is CASNNRDRGGGWPEAFF.

The rearrangement links TRBV7-9 to TRBJ2-7, with a weak D call TRBD1 (6 bases). This CDR3 is 14 amino acids long. Germline V gives CDR1 SEHNR, CDR2 FQNEAQ (reference sequence). V dropped 3 bases and J dropped 3 bases, with 12 bases sitting between them. The CDR3 here is CASSLGHGHYEQYF. The DNA for the CDR3 is TGTGCCAGCAGCTTGGGACATGGCCACTACGAGCAGTACTTC.

V usage is TRBV5-1 and J usage is TRBJ2-2, with 9 bases aligning to TRBD2. The germline CDR1 and CDR2 sequences are SGHRS and YFSETQ. The CDR3 has 16 residues. V was pared by 0 bases and J by 6 bases, with 6 bases of the junction left unmatched. CDR3 in amino acids: CASSLDLLAGSGELFF. CDR3 nucleotides: TGCGCCAGCAGCTTGGATTTGCTAGCGGGATCCGGGGAGCTGTTTTTT.

This chain connects TRBV4-1 to TRBJ1-3; D is possibly TRBD1 (5 bases). This CDR3 has 17 amino acids. The V end was cut by 4 bases, the J end by 2 bases, with 18 bases between. The germline CDR1 and CDR2 sequences are MGHRA and YSYEKL. The CDR3 spells CASSRGTWGGAGNTIYF. The CDR3 DNA sequence: TGCGCCAGCAGCCGGGGGACCTGGGGAGGGGCTGGAAACACCATATATTTT.

The rearrangement joins TRBV9 to TRBJ2-1; TRBD2 agrees at 13 bases. V was clipped by 0 bases and J by 2 bases; unmatched bases: 14. CDR1 is SGDLS and CDR2 is YYNGEE in the germline V gene. The CDR3 covers 21 residues. CDR3 coding DNA: TGTGCCAGCAGCGTAGGACTAGCGGGAGGCGTTCGGGTTTCAACCTACAATGAGCAGTTCTTC. This sequence encodes CASSVGLAGGVRVSTYNEQFF.

A single count supports this clone. The chain is built from TRBV11-2 and TRBJ2-3; D gene uncertain. V gave up 4 bases and J gave up 8 bases, with 13 bases separating them. The CDR3 runs 13 residues. CDR1 is SGHAT and CDR2 is FQNNGV in the germline V gene. The CDR3 here is CASSWASLGTQYF. CDR3 coding DNA: TGTGCCAGCAGCTGGGCAAGTCTGGGTACGCAGTATTTT.

This clone occurred once. This chain connects TRBV19 to TRBJ1-5; the match to TRBD1 covers 7 bases. This CDR3 is 14 amino acids long. In germline, CDR1 is LNHDA, CDR2 SQIVND (reference sequence). The J segment lost 4 bases and the V segment lost 6 bases, leaving 6 bases of the junction unmatched. This CDR3 is CASRTGTENQPQHF. The CDR3 bases are TGTGCCAGTAGGACCGGGACAGAAAATCAGCCCCAGCATTTT.

V is TRBV7-6 and J is TRBJ2-2; 8 bases are a match to TRBD1. Germline V gene data show CDR1 as SGHVS and CDR2 as FNYEAQ. With 3 bases clipped from V and 4 bases from J, the junction kept 7 bases outside the gene matches. This CDR3 has 16 amino acids. The CDR3 sequence: CASSFTPDRGTGELFF. CDR3 in DNA: TGTGCCAGCAGCTTCACCCCAGACAGGGGCACCGGGGAGCTGTTTTTT.

The gene calls are TRBV4-3 and TRBJ2-2; possible D gene TRBD2, 6 bases. The V end was cut by 1 base, the J end by 1 base, with 13 bases between. There are 17 residues in the CDR3. Germline loops: CDR1 LGHNA, CDR2 YSLEER. CDR3 in amino acids: CASSQAPTGGNTGELFF. CDR3 sequence (DNA): TGCGCCAGCAGCCAAGCCCCGACCGGGGGGAACACCGGGGAGCTGTTTTTT.

The CDR3 coding sequence is TGTGCCAGTAGTCATTCGGACAGGGAGGCTCAGCCCCAGCATTTT. Translating gives CASSHSDREAQPQHF. The genes are TRBV19 and TRBJ1-5, with 8 bases that match TRBD1. Germline loops: CDR1 LNHDA, CDR2 SQIVND (reference sequence). The CDR3 is 15 residues long. With 5 bases clipped from V and 6 bases from J, the junction kept 9 bases outside the gene matches.

This sequence joins TRBV7-9 and TRBJ1-1, with D perhaps TRBD1 (5 bases). Germline assignment: CDR1 SEHNR and CDR2 FQNEAQ (reference sequence). This CDR3 contains 15 residues. Trimming took 1 base from V and 5 from J, leaving 14 bases between them. The CDR3 nucleotides read TGTGCCAGCAGCTTAGTTCTAGGGGAGGTGACTGAAGCTTTCTTT. Translated: CASSLVLGEVTEAFF.

This rearrangement joins TRBV28 to TRBJ1-5; D possibly corresponds to TRBD1 (6 bases). The CDR3 is made up of 15 amino acids. The germline gives CDR1 MDHEN, CDR2 SYDVKM. Trimming stripped 10 bases from V and 0 bases from J, with 16 bases between. The CDR3 protein is CATGGAGHSNQPQHF. The CDR3, as DNA: TGTGCCACCGGGGGGGCAGGCCATAGCAATCAGCCCCAGCATTTT. Complete variable domain (other parts from reference TRBV28 and TRBJ1-5): DVKVTQSSRYLVKRTGEKVFLECVQDMDHENMFWYRQDPGLGLRLIYFSYDVKMKEKGDIPEGYSVSREKKERFSLILESASTNQTSMYLCATGGAGHSNQPQHFGDGTRLSIL.

This chain links TRBV30 with TRBJ1-1; D perhaps matches TRBD1 (5 bases). V was pared by 0 bases and J by 6 bases, with 14 bases between. The CDR3 extends over 14 amino acids. Germline V gene lookup returns CDR1 GTSNPN and CDR2 SVGIG (reference sequence). In DNA form, the CDR3 reads TGTGCCTGGAGTGTACGAGACAGACCCCCTGAAGCTTTCTTT. It specifies CAWSVRDRPPEAFF.

The chain joins TRBV7-2 to TRBJ2-7; 11 bases are shared with TRBD2. V lost 2 bases to trimming and J lost 4 bases; unmatched junction nucleotides: 1. CDR3 length: 14 residues. Germline V gene lookup returns CDR1 SGHTA and CDR2 FQGNSA. The CDR3 nucleotides are TGTGCCAGCAGCTTAAGACTAGCGGGGTACGAGCAGTACTTC. This translates into CASSLRLAGYEQYF.